Below are 30 T cell receptor beta chains sequenced from a single sample in a study of technical replicates of blood from several donors. Profiled with immunoSEQ multiplex PCR; TCRdb holds only in-frame clones, not every one. The sample holds 84,000 or so clones, 95% to 98% seen once. The sample consisted of T cells isolated from PBMCs. The receptors were gathered from a human donor in good health.

For this clone: The junction differs from germline at one of its ends, possibly a read error. The chain carries TRBV7-9 and TRBJ2-5; TRBD1 matches 7 bases. This CDR3 has 12 amino acids. Germline V gene sequence: CDR1 SEHNR, CDR2 FQNEAQ (reference sequence). As DNA, the CDR3 is TGTGCCAGCAGCCTTAATTTACTCGACAGGGACTTC. This sequence encodes CASSLNLLDRDF.

The genes are TRBV11-2 and TRBJ2-1; possibly TRBD1 for D (5 bases). Germline V gives CDR1 SGHAT, CDR2 FQNNGV. V lost 4 bases and J 1 base, leaving 8 bases between the germline ends. This CDR3 contains 14 residues. CDR3 bases: TGTGCCAGCAGCTCGGACATATCCTACAATGAGCAGTTCTTC. Translating gives CASSSDISYNEQFF.

V is TRBV5-1 and J is TRBJ1-3; D perhaps matches TRBD1 (5 bases). Deletions cut 4 bases from V and 4 bases from J, with 15 bases between. The V gene's germline CDR1 is SGHRS and CDR2 YFSETQ. This CDR3 has 15 residues. The CDR3 here is CASSRDGGNGNTIYF. CDR3 in DNA: TGCGCCAGCAGCCGCGATGGGGGGAACGGAAACACCATATATTTT.

The V call is TRBV28, the J call TRBJ2-5, with 9 nucleotides matching TRBD1. Germline V lookup: CDR1 MDHEN, CDR2 SYDVKM. V was pared by 3 bases and J by 4 bases, with 6 bases of the junction left unmatched. The CDR3 spans 15 residues. DNA for the CDR3: TGTGCCAGCAGTTTGAGACAGGGGGTGGGAGAGACCCAGTACTTC. This encodes CASSLRQGVGETQYF.

This rearrangement joins TRBV18 to TRBJ2-7; possible D gene TRBD2, 5 bases. V dropped 3 bases and J dropped 9 bases, with 12 bases sitting between them. Germline V gene data show CDR1 as KGHSH and CDR2 as LQKENI. The CDR3 spans 12 residues. CDR3 in amino acids: CASSPGLTGQYF. The CDR3 DNA reads as TGTGCCAGCTCACCCGGACTGACGGGGCAGTACTTC.

V usage is TRBV11-2 and J usage is TRBJ2-3; D is undetermined. The V end was cut by 5 bases, the J end by 3 bases, with 9 bases between. CDR1 is SGHAT, CDR2 FQNNGV, per germline. CDR3 length equals 13 residues. The chain's CDR3 is CASSATGTDTQYF. The CDR3 bases are TGTGCCAGCAGCGCAACCGGGACAGATACGCAGTATTTT.

The chain links TRBV20-1 to TRBJ1-4; D ambiguous. The CDR3 runs to 11 residues. Looked up from germline, CDR1 is DFQATT and CDR2 is SNEGSKA (reference sequence). The CDR3 region has the DNA TGCATCATGTTACTGGATGAAAAACTGTTTTTT. Translated, it gives CIMLLDEKLFF.

The chain carries TRBV6-6 and TRBJ1-2; D gene ambiguous. CDR1 MNHNY and CDR2 SVGAGI come from the germline V gene (reference sequence). This CDR3 spans 14 amino acids. V was pared by 2 bases and J by 8 bases, with 15 bases between. The CDR3 sequence is CASSYSINTGGYTF. The CDR3 DNA sequence: TGTGCCAGCAGTTACAGTATCAACACGGGAGGCTACACCTTC.

The chain has TRBV27 and TRBJ2-5, with 14 positions matching TRBD2. This CDR3 has 17 amino acids. The junction had 4 bases not matched to a gene; V was cut back by 4 bases and J by 0 bases. CDR1 MNHEY and CDR2 SMNVEV come from the germline V gene (reference sequence). Here the CDR3 DNA reads TGTGCCAGCAGTTCGGGACTAGCGGGGGTAAACCAAGAGACCCAGTACTTC. Encoded protein: CASSSGLAGVNQETQYF.

The chain has TRBV10-2 and TRBJ2-3; 7 bases map to TRBD2. CDR3 length: 12 residues. V dropped 6 bases and J dropped 4; count of bases not matched to a gene: 1. CDR1 WSHSY and CDR2 SAAADI come from the germline V gene. CDR3 in amino acids: CASRTSSDTQYF. For the CDR3, the DNA is TGCGCCAGCAGGACTAGCTCAGATACGCAGTATTTT.

The J gene is TRBJ2-5, the V gene TRBV4-2; TRBD2 might be the D (7 bases). There are 15 residues in the CDR3. Germline-derived CDR1 and CDR2 are LGHNA and YNFKEQ. V was trimmed by 1 base and J by 3 bases, leaving 12 bases between them. CDR3 loop: CASSQVGGGEETQYF. CDR3 in DNA: TGTGCCAGCAGCCAAGTGGGGGGGGGCGAAGAGACCCAGTACTTC.

V usage is TRBV6-5 and J usage is TRBJ2-1, with 9 bases matching TRBD1. This CDR3 spans 15 amino acids. Germline V gene lookup returns CDR1 MNHEY and CDR2 SVGAGI. V gave up 7 bases and J gave up 6 bases; unmatched junction bases: 10. CDR3: CASIRTGTGRNEQFF. CDR3 bases: TGTGCCAGCATCCGAACCGGGACAGGGCGCAATGAGCAGTTCTTC.

The chain combines TRBV10-3 with TRBJ2-7, with D tentatively TRBD1 (6 bases). Trimming took off 4 bases at V and 1 base at J, with 11 bases between the two ends. The CDR3 length is 14 residues. Per germline, CDR1 ENHRY and CDR2 SYGVKD. The CDR3 coding sequence is TGTGCCATCAGTGCTACCGGACAGTCCTACGAGCAGTACTTC. This codes for CAISATGQSYEQYF.

The gene calls are TRBV5-6 and TRBJ2-4, with unresolved D. Trimming stripped 2 bases from V and 4 bases from J, with 13 bases between. Germline V gives CDR1 SGHDT, CDR2 YYEEEE. This CDR3 region has 15 residues. The CDR3 DNA sequence: TGTGCCAGCAGCTTTGGTCGACTGACGAAAAACATTCAGTACTTC. Amino acids: CASSFGRLTKNIQYF.

The rearrangement links TRBV7-9 to TRBJ1-6; D gene uncertain. This CDR3 has 15 amino acids. V was clipped by 3 bases and J by 10 bases, with 16 bases between them. The V gene's germline CDR1 is SEHNR and CDR2 FQNEAQ (reference sequence). The CDR3 sequence is CASSFRTPEESPLHF. The CDR3 DNA sequence: TGTGCCAGCAGCTTCCGGACGCCGGAGGAATCACCCCTCCACTTT.

V gene TRBV14 combines with J gene TRBJ2-1, with 13 bases fitting TRBD2. The CDR3 runs 13 residues. Germline assignment: CDR1 SGHDN and CDR2 FVKESK. V gave up 6 bases and J gave up 13 bases; unmatched junction bases: 6. The CDR3 DNA reads as TGTGCCAGCAGGCGGACTAGCGGGAGCTTCCAGTTCTTC. This codes for CASRRTSGSFQFF.

The CDR3 DNA follows: TGTGCCACGAGAGAGAGCCCGAACACCGGGGAGCTGTTTTTT. This sequence encodes CATRESPNTGELFF. The chain combines TRBV9 with TRBJ2-2, with D unresolved. The CDR3 spans 14 residues. The germline V gene encodes CDR1 SGDLS and CDR2 YYNGEE. V was trimmed by 9 bases and J by 0 bases, leaving 12 bases between them.

The V call is TRBV5-5, the J call TRBJ2-5; 9 positions match TRBD1. V dropped 0 bases and J dropped 5; count of bases not matched to a gene: 8. The germline gives CDR1 SGHKS, CDR2 YYEKEE (reference sequence). This CDR3 is 16 amino acids long. The CDR3 here is CASSLGLVGTGETQYF. In nucleotides, the CDR3 is TGTGCCAGCAGCTTGGGACTTGTGGGGACAGGGGAGACCCAGTACTTC.

The chain recombines TRBV7-6 with TRBJ2-5, with D possibly being TRBD1 (5 bases). The CDR3 has 17 amino acids. The germline CDR1 and CDR2 sequences are SGHVS and FNYEAQ. V was clipped by 1 base and J by 2 bases, with 17 bases between them. CDR3 residues: CASSLDPKQVFQETQYF. CDR3 nucleotide sequence: TGTGCCAGCAGCTTAGACCCTAAACAGGTTTTTCAAGAGACCCAGTACTTC.

The rearrangement links TRBV6-1 to TRBJ2-1; weak D call: TRBD2 (7 bases). The CDR3 has 16 amino acids. Deletions cut 2 bases from V and 6 bases from J, with 17 bases between. Germline assignment: CDR1 MNHNS and CDR2 SASEGT. In DNA, the CDR3 is TGTGCCAGCAGTGAAAGGGGGGGCTCTTCCCCCAATGAGCAGTTCTTC. Residues: CASSERGGSSPNEQFF.

The chain recombines TRBV30 with TRBJ1-1; D is ambiguous. Per germline, CDR1 GTSNPN and CDR2 SVGIG (reference sequence). The CDR3 totals 13 residues. V dropped 4 bases and J dropped 8 bases, with 17 bases sitting between them. CDR3 sequence reads: CAWTRGIDGEAFF. Written as DNA, the CDR3 is TGTGCCTGGACTCGGGGTATCGACGGGGAAGCTTTCTTT.

The gene calls are TRBV11-3 and TRBJ2-7; 7 nucleotides agree with TRBD1. The CDR3 is 15 amino acids. Germline CDR1 is SGHNT and CDR2 is YENEEA. Losses at the gene ends were 4 bases for V and 4 bases for J; bases not matched to a gene: 10. The CDR3 sequence is CASSSRDSARYEQYF. In DNA form, the CDR3 reads TGTGCCAGCAGCTCCCGGGACAGTGCTCGGTACGAGCAGTACTTC. The full variable domain, its missing parts supplied by reference TRBV11-3 and TRBJ2-7, is EAGVVQSPRYKIIEKKQPVAFWCNPISGHNTLYWYLQNLGQGPELLIRYENEEAVDDSQLPKDRFSAERLKGVDSTLKIQPAELGDSAVYLCASSSRDSARYEQYFGPGTRLTVT.

In this sample, this clone turned up once. The junction and the germline gene differ at one end; a read error may be behind it. The CDR3 sequence: CASSLGQDSPLHF. CDR3 DNA sequence: TGTGCTAGCAGCCTCGGACAGGATTCACCCCTCCACTTT. This chain links TRBV7-7 with TRBJ1-6; 7 bases line up with TRBD1. The CDR3 spans 13 residues. The germline CDR1 and CDR2 sequences are SSHAT and FNYEAQ (reference sequence). Full variable domain (outside the CDR3, taken from reference TRBV7-7 and TRBJ1-6): GAGVSQSPRYKVTKRGQDVTLRCDPISSHATLYWYQQALGQGPEFLTYFNYEAQPDKSGLPSDRFSAERPEGSISTLTIQRTEQRDSAMYRCASSLGQDSPLHFGNGTRLTVT.

V gene TRBV7-3 combines with J gene TRBJ2-3; a weak D match, TRBD2 (6 bases). Per germline, CDR1 SGHTA and CDR2 FQGTGA. This CDR3 spans 16 amino acids. Trimming shortened V by 5 bases and J by 1 base, and 16 bases separated the two germline ends. This CDR3 is CASSPYLWGGTDTQYF. The DNA for the CDR3 is TGTGCCAGCAGCCCCTATCTCTGGGGGGGCACAGATACGCAGTATTTT.

The V gene is TRBV11-3, the J gene TRBJ2-7; 9 bases map to TRBD2. Trimming cost V 3 bases and J 0 bases; bases outside gene matches: 3. Germline V gene lookup returns CDR1 SGHNT and CDR2 YENEEA. The CDR3 length is 15 residues. Here the CDR3 DNA reads TGTGCCAGCAGCTTTGCTAGCGGGGACTCCTACGAGCAGTACTTC. Residues: CASSFASGDSYEQYF.

The chain carries TRBV27 and TRBJ1-2; 8 bases map to TRBD1. Germline V gene lookup returns CDR1 MNHEY and CDR2 SMNVEV (reference sequence). Trimming removed 6 bases from V and 8 bases from J; junction bases left unmatched: 8. The CDR3 runs 13 residues. CDR3 in DNA: TGTGCCAGCAGGCCGACAGGGGCGTACGGCTACACCTTC. Translated: CASRPTGAYGYTF.

The chain joins TRBV25-1 to TRBJ2-1; the D gene is possibly TRBD2 (5 bases). Germline assignment: CDR1 MGHDK and CDR2 SYGVNS. The CDR3 is 14 residues long. Trimming removed 3 bases from V and 4 bases from J, with 10 bases in between. The CDR3 spells CASSDRGLYNEQFF. CDR3 coding DNA: TGTGCCAGCAGTGACCGCGGGCTTTACAATGAGCAGTTCTTC. The whole variable domain, filled in from reference TRBV25-1 and TRBJ2-1, reads EADIYQTPRYLVIGTGKKITLECSQTMGHDKMYWYQQDPGMELHLIHYSYGVNSTEKGDLSSESTVSRIRTEHFPLTLESARPSHTSQYLCASSDRGLYNEQFFGPGTRLTVL.

This chain joins TRBV15 and TRBJ2-3, with D possibly matching TRBD2 (6 bases). Germline V gene lookup returns CDR1 LNHNV and CDR2 YYDKDF (reference sequence). The length of the CDR3 is 18 residues. V was trimmed by 5 bases and J by 2 bases, leaving 23 bases between them. This chain's CDR3 is CATSYHGLSGDPTDTQYF. DNA for the CDR3: TGTGCCACCAGCTACCACGGTCTTTCGGGGGACCCCACAGATACGCAGTATTTT.

The gene calls are TRBV2 and TRBJ1-1; 9 bases are a match to TRBD1. Trimming took 1 base from V and 4 from J; bases not matched to a gene: 16. Per the germline V gene, CDR1 is SNHLY and CDR2 is FYNNEI. The CDR3 totals 19 residues. As DNA, the CDR3 is TGTGCCAGCAGTGAAGTCTCCTTGTCCGTGAGACAGGGGGTCACTGAAGCTTTCTTT. Amino acids: CASSEVSLSVRQGVTEAFF.

The V gene is TRBV27, the J gene TRBJ1-1; the D is unclear. Germline V gene sequence: CDR1 MNHEY, CDR2 SMNVEV (reference sequence). Between the trimmed V and J ends, which lost 10 bases and 1 base, there was a span of 16 bases. The CDR3 runs to 14 residues. This CDR3 reads CATAKWAGNTEAFF. The CDR3 bases are TGTGCCACCGCCAAGTGGGCAGGGAACACTGAAGCTTTCTTT.